One sample yielded the 27 T cell receptor beta chains listed below, sequenced in a study of T cell responses to AZD1222 COVID-19 vaccine. The method was immunoSEQ multiplex PCR; TCRdb's version includes in-frame clones alone and lacks a portion of them. The sample contains roughly 150,000 clones, around 86% of which appear only once. Sequencing used peripheral blood, obtained 28 days after the second AZD1222 dose. These receptors were obtained from an adult who received the AZD1222 COVID-19 vaccine.

The J gene is TRBJ2-7, the V gene TRBV2; unclear D gene. CDR3 length equals 13 residues. The V end lost 5 bases, the J end lost 3 bases, and 11 bases lay between the germline ends. Germline CDR1 reads SNHLY; CDR2 reads FYNNEI. In nucleotides, the CDR3 is TGTGCCAGCAGTAGGACGTCAGACTACGAGCAGTACTTC. Its protein is CASSRTSDYEQYF. Full variable domain (remainder filled in from reference TRBV2 and TRBJ2-7): EPEVTQTPSHQVTQMGQEVILRCVPISNHLYFYWYRQILGQKVEFLVSFYNNEISEKSEIFDDQFSVERPDGSNFTLKIRSTKLEDSAMYFCASSRTSDYEQYFGPGTRLTVT.

This chain joins TRBV5-4 and TRBJ1-2; TRBD1 agrees at 8 bases. The ends lost 0 bases at V and 2 bases at J; junction bases unmatched: 6. Germline V gives CDR1 SGHNT, CDR2 YYREEE (reference sequence). This CDR3 has 16 residues. In nucleotides, the CDR3 is TGTGCCAGCAGCTTGGGAGGGCGGACAGGGAACTATGGCTACACCTTC. Translated, it gives CASSLGGRTGNYGYTF.

Turning to this clone: The same CDR3 arises from other DNA sequences in this sample as well. This chain connects TRBV6-2 or TRBV6-3 to TRBJ2-7, with D possibly being TRBD1 (6 bases). The CDR3 consists of 15 residues. Germline lookup yields CDR1 MNHEY and CDR2 SVGEGT. The V end lost 0 bases, the J end lost 2 bases, and 11 bases lay between the germline ends. This CDR3 is CASSYSPTGPYEQYF. The CDR3 nucleotides are TGTGCCAGCAGTTACTCGCCAACAGGGCCCTACGAGCAGTACTTC.

The genes are TRBV7-9 and TRBJ1-4, with no clear D. The CDR3 extends over 14 amino acids. The V end was cut by 4 bases, the J end by 7 bases, with 13 bases between. CDR1 and CDR2 from the germline V gene are SEHNR and FQNEAQ (reference sequence). The DNA of the CDR3 is TGTGCCAGCAGCTCCCTAGGGTTTGGTGAAAAACTGTTTTTT. It translates to CASSSLGFGEKLFF.

CDR3 coding DNA: TGTGCCAGCAGCTCCGACCGACAGGGAAGGTGGACTAATAACCAGCCCCAGCATTTT. It is translated as CASSSDRQGRWTNNQPQHF. The chain employs TRBV7-9 and TRBJ1-5; 7 bases agree with TRBD1. This CDR3 has 19 amino acids. Germline V gives CDR1 SEHNR, CDR2 FQNEAQ (reference sequence). The V segment lost 4 bases and the J segment 7 bases; nucleotides outside the gene matches: 22.

The chain couples TRBV9 to TRBJ2-1; 10 nucleotides line up with TRBD2. Germline-derived CDR1 and CDR2 are SGDLS and YYNGEE. V trimming: 4 bases; J trimming: 0 bases; junction bases outside the gene matches: 1. The CDR3 covers 15 residues. The CDR3: CASSSSGSSYNEQFF. CDR3 nucleotide sequence: TGTGCCAGCAGCTCTAGCGGGAGCTCCTACAATGAGCAGTTCTTC.

The chain joins TRBV4-2 to TRBJ1-4, with 11 bases fitting TRBD1. The length of the CDR3 is 19 residues. CDR1 is LGHNA, CDR2 YNFKEQ, per germline. The J segment lost 10 bases and the V segment lost 0 bases, leaving 16 bases of the junction unmatched. CDR3 loop: CASSQDDRGWTGGAGKLFF. CDR3 DNA: TGTGCCAGCAGCCAAGATGACAGAGGATGGACAGGGGGCGCAGGAAAACTGTTTTTT.

This sequence joins TRBV7-9 and TRBJ2-7, with 9 bases that match TRBD1. The length of the CDR3 is 16 residues. The ends lost 5 bases at V and 5 bases at J; junction bases unmatched: 13. Germline V gene sequence: CDR1 SEHNR, CDR2 FQNEAQ (reference sequence). CDR3 DNA sequence: TGTGCCAGCAGCCGCCTTCTCCGGGACAGGGTCCACGAGCAGTACTTC. This encodes CASSRLLRDRVHEQYF. The whole variable domain, remainder taken from reference TRBV7-9 and TRBJ2-7, is DTGVSQNPRHKITKRGQNVTFRCDPISEHNRLYWYRQTLGQGPEFLTYFQNEAQLEKSRLLSDRFSAERPKGSFSTLEIQRTEQGDSAMYLCASSRLLRDRVHEQYFGPGTRLTVT.

The genes are TRBV2 and TRBJ2-2; 7 bases line up with TRBD1. Germline assignment: CDR1 SNHLY and CDR2 FYNNEI. Trimming took 9 bases from V and 4 from J; bases not matched to a gene: 5. The CDR3 is made up of 13 amino acids. This chain's CDR3 is CASRGLGTGELFF. In DNA form, the CDR3 reads TGTGCCAGTAGGGGGCTGGGCACCGGGGAGCTGTTTTTT.

In its sample, this clone was seen a few times. The rearrangement uses TRBV6-2 or TRBV6-3 and TRBJ2-1; 8 bases agree with TRBD2. This CDR3 comprises 18 residues. V trimming: 2 bases; J trimming: 1 base; junction bases outside the gene matches: 10. In germline, CDR1 is MNHEY, CDR2 SVGEGT. The CDR3 bases are TGTGCCAGCAGTTACCGTTCTCTAGCGGGTGGGTCCTACAATGAGCAGTTCTTC. Its protein is CASSYRSLAGGSYNEQFF.

The chain joins TRBV5-1 to TRBJ1-3; a possible D gene is TRBD1 (6 bases). The CDR3 runs 17 residues. From germline, CDR1 is SGHRS and CDR2 YFSETQ. V lost 0 bases and J 1 base, leaving 14 bases between the germline ends. The CDR3 sequence is CASSLGRTATSGNTIYF. CDR3 sequence (DNA): TGCGCCAGCAGCTTGGGCCGGACAGCGACTTCTGGAAACACCATATATTTT.

The chain employs TRBV9 and TRBJ1-1; weak D call: TRBD1 (5 bases). The CDR3 has 13 amino acids. Trimming took 7 bases from V and 5 from J, leaving 15 bases between them. Germline V lookup: CDR1 SGDLS, CDR2 YYNGEE. The CDR3 sequence is CASGMGGTTEAFF. In nucleotides, the CDR3 is TGTGCCAGCGGAATGGGGGGGACGACTGAAGCTTTCTTT.

The chain combines TRBV20-1 with TRBJ1-2, with D possibly being TRBD1 (6 bases). Germline V CDR1 and CDR2: DFQATT, SNEGSKA (reference sequence). V dropped 3 bases and J dropped 8 bases, with 34 bases sitting between them. This CDR3 contains 19 residues. The CDR3 coding sequence is TGCAGTGCTAGTCCCGCTGTGGCAGGACTACCTACCATTCAGGGGGGCTACACCTTC. Amino acids: CSASPAVAGLPTIQGGYTF.

The chain combines TRBV14 with TRBJ2-3; D remains ambiguous. Between the trimmed V and J ends, which lost 3 bases and 2 bases, there was a span of 3 bases. The CDR3 extends over 12 amino acids. Germline V gene lookup returns CDR1 SGHDN and CDR2 FVKESK. The chain's CDR3 is CASSQFTDTQYF. The CDR3 nucleotides are TGTGCCAGCAGCCAGTTCACAGATACGCAGTATTTT.

This chain uses TRBV27 with TRBJ1-1; a possible D gene is TRBD1 (5 bases). The CDR3 spans 14 residues. Germline CDR1 and CDR2: MNHEY and SMNVEV (reference sequence). Between the trimmed V and J ends, which lost 5 bases and 2 bases, there was a span of 12 bases. The CDR3 loop is CASSRLDSNTEAFF. DNA for the CDR3: TGTGCCAGCAGTCGGCTCGACAGCAACACTGAAGCTTTCTTT.

The gene calls are TRBV7-2 and TRBJ2-7; D gene uncertain. CDR3 length equals 15 residues. The V end lost 1 base, the J end lost 0 bases, and 10 bases lay between the germline ends. From germline, CDR1 is SGHTA and CDR2 FQGNSA. In nucleotides, the CDR3 is TGTGCCAGCAGCTTAGGACTGATCAGCTCCTACGAGCAGTACTTC. Residues: CASSLGLISSYEQYF. Combining the CDR3 with reference TRBV7-2 and TRBJ2-7 gives the whole variable domain GAGVSQSPSNKVTEKGKDVELRCDPISGHTALYWYRQSLGQGLEFLIYFQGNSAPDKSGLPSDRFSAERTGGSVSTLTIQRTQQEDSAVYLCASSLGLISSYEQYFGPGTRLTVT.

The gene calls are TRBV6-6 and TRBJ2-3, with 8 bases that match TRBD1. The CDR3 runs 16 residues. Per the germline V gene, CDR1 is MNHNY and CDR2 is SVGAGI (reference sequence). Trimming removed 4 bases from V and 7 bases from J; junction bases left unmatched: 13. The CDR3 region has the DNA TGTGCCAGCAGTTCCCTAGGGACAGGTTCTACGAATACGCAGTATTTT. Residues: CASSSLGTGSTNTQYF.

The gene calls are TRBV29-1 and TRBJ2-7; D is ambiguous. Germline V gene sequence: CDR1 SQVTM, CDR2 ANQGSEA. The CDR3 contains 10 residues. V lost 7 bases and J lost 4, with 8 bases in between. The CDR3 nucleotides read TGCAGCGCCGGCAGTTACGAGCAGTACTTC. The encoded protein is CSAGSYEQYF.

The rearrangement uses TRBV5-6 and TRBJ2-5; possibly TRBD1 for D (8 bases). Trimming removed 2 bases at V and 9 bases at J, with 29 bases between. This CDR3 contains 18 residues. CDR1 SGHDT and CDR2 YYEEEE come from the germline V gene. The DNA of the CDR3 is TGTGCCAGCAGCTTAGACAGGGGAGTCGTGGGGCGGGAGTCTGCCCAGTACTTC. As protein: CASSLDRGVVGRESAQYF.

The chain is built from TRBV4-1 and TRBJ2-1; TRBD2 matches 10 bases. From germline, CDR1 is MGHRA and CDR2 YSYEKL. The V segment lost 0 bases and the J segment 8 bases; nucleotides outside the gene matches: 10. CDR3 length: 17 amino acids. CDR3 amino acids: CASSQDRASSGSHEQFF. The CDR3 nucleotides read TGCGCCAGCAGCCAAGATCGCGCGTCTAGCGGGAGCCATGAGCAGTTCTTC.

The rearrangement uses TRBV12-5 and TRBJ2-3, with 14 bases matching TRBD2. V gave up 5 bases and J gave up 2 bases; unmatched junction bases: 6. The CDR3 runs 17 residues. Germline V gene data show CDR1 as LGHNT and CDR2 as FRNRAP. The CDR3 bases are TGTGCTAGTGGTCTGGGACTAGCGGGAGCGACCACAGATACGCAGTATTTT. Translated: CASGLGLAGATTDTQYF.

The V and J genes are TRBV18 and TRBJ2-7, with TRBD2 identical over 13 bases. The CDR3 runs 16 residues. CDR1 is KGHSH, CDR2 LQKENI, per germline. V shed 3 bases, J shed 3 bases, and the junction held 5 bases outside the gene matches. The CDR3 here is CASSPTLAGGIYEQYF. The CDR3 DNA is TGTGCCAGCTCACCGACACTAGCGGGAGGGATCTACGAGCAGTACTTC.

The chain has TRBV27 and TRBJ2-2; TRBD2 aligns across 15 bases. J was trimmed by 1 base and V by 3 bases; bases with no gene match: 0. Germline V gene sequence: CDR1 MNHEY, CDR2 SMNVEV (reference sequence). The CDR3 totals 17 residues. CDR3 loop: CASSLGLAGGNTGELFF. The CDR3 DNA reads TGTGCCAGCAGTTTGGGACTAGCGGGGGGGAACACCGGGGAGCTGTTTTTT.

This chain connects TRBV6-5 to TRBJ2-7; possibly TRBD2 for D (6 bases). In germline, CDR1 is MNHEY, CDR2 SVGAGI. CDR3 length: 15 residues. Trimming shortened V by 2 bases and J by 4 bases, and 15 bases separated the two germline ends. This CDR3 reads CASSYPAGLIYEQYF. DNA for the CDR3: TGTGCCAGCAGTTACCCGGCGGGGTTAATTTACGAGCAGTACTTC.

The CDR3 reads CASSGDDRGLKFF. For the CDR3, the DNA is TGTGCCAGCAGTGGGGATGACAGGGGGCTTAAGTTCTTC. The rearrangement uses TRBV12-3 or TRBV12-4 and TRBJ2-1; 10 bases line up with TRBD1. The CDR3 runs 13 residues. V gave up 5 bases and J gave up 14 bases; unmatched junction bases: 9.

The genes are TRBV5-1 and TRBJ2-7, with 12 bases identical to TRBD1. The CDR3 is 15 residues long. The ends lost 4 bases at V and 6 bases at J; junction bases unmatched: 8. Germline loops: CDR1 SGHRS, CDR2 YFSETQ. CDR3 in DNA: TGCGCCAGCAGCGGGGGACAGGGGGCTTGGTCCGAGCAGTACTTC. Translation: CASSGGQGAWSEQYF. The full variable domain, in which reference TRBV5-1 and TRBJ2-7 provide the parts outside the CDR3, is KAGVTQTPRYLIKTRGQQVTLSCSPISGHRSVSWYQQTPGQGLQFLFEYFSETQRNKGNFPGRFSGRQFSNSRSEMNVSTLELGDSALYLCASSGGQGAWSEQYFGPGTRLTVT.

Worth noting for this clone: This sample also contains other DNA sequences that code for the same CDR3. The chain recombines TRBV25-1 with TRBJ1-1; D is ambiguous. V lost 3 bases and J 5 bases, leaving 4 bases between the germline ends. Germline lookup yields CDR1 MGHDK and CDR2 SYGVNS. CDR3 length equals 11 residues. The CDR3 protein is CASSEGTEAFF. CDR3 bases: TGTGCCAGCAGTGAGGGGACTGAAGCTTTCTTT.